Shown below are 23 T cell receptor beta chains from a single sample sequenced in a study of shared clonotypes between healthy human individuals. Produced via immunoSEQ multiplex PCR; TCRdb's table is partial and in-frame only. The sample has about 2.3 million clones, 85% to 95% seen once. Material for sequencing was naive CD4+ T cells from PBMCs. Noted subset: CD45RA+ positively selected. These receptors all stem from a man aged 18-30 years in good health. Some clones in this sample may be carry-over from other donors' samples.

About this clone itself: Distinct nucleotide sequences in the sample also encode this CDR3. The chain uses TRBV27 and TRBJ2-6; no clear D. Germline CDR1 is MNHEY and CDR2 is SMNVEV (reference sequence). Trimming stripped 3 bases from V and 3 bases from J, with 3 bases between. The CDR3 has 13 residues. DNA of the CDR3: TGTGCCAGCAGTTTTGGTGGGGCCAACGTCCTGACTTTC. Amino acids: CASSFGGANVLTF.

This chain joins TRBV10-3 and TRBJ2-1, with 10 bases aligning to TRBD1. Germline CDR1 ENHRY, CDR2 SYGVKD. The length of the CDR3 is 15 residues. After removal of 5 bases from V and 5 bases from J, the junction contained 6 bases not matched to a gene. CDR3 sequence reads: CAISPGTGVHNEQFF. CDR3 nucleotide sequence: TGTGCCATCAGTCCCGGGACAGGGGTCCACAATGAGCAGTTCTTC.

V gene TRBV29-1 combines with J gene TRBJ2-6; a possible D gene is TRBD1 (5 bases). V lost 6 bases, J lost 1 base, and 13 bases lay in between. In germline, CDR1 is SQVTM, CDR2 ANQGSEA. The CDR3 runs to 15 residues. The CDR3 region has the DNA TGCAGCGTAGGGGTGTTGGTTTCTGGGGCCAACGTCCTGACTTTC. This sequence encodes CSVGVLVSGANVLTF.

J is TRBJ2-1 and V is TRBV6-6; 8 nucleotides align to TRBD1. V was clipped by 0 bases and J by 7 bases; unmatched bases: 5. This CDR3 comprises 15 residues. Germline assignment: CDR1 MNHNY and CDR2 SVGAGI (reference sequence). CDR3 nucleotides: TGTGCCAGCAGTTACTCCCAGGGGGCGATGAATGAGCAGTTCTTC. Its protein is CASSYSQGAMNEQFF.

The chain recombines TRBV28 with TRBJ1-5; perhaps TRBD1 as D (5 bases). Germline V lookup: CDR1 MDHEN, CDR2 SYDVKM. The CDR3 contains 17 residues. Trimming removed 5 bases from V and 5 bases from J, with 22 bases in between. The DNA of the CDR3 is TGTGCCAGCAGTCCCCATACCGGGACGATGGGGCATCAGCCCCAGCATTTT. Amino acids: CASSPHTGTMGHQPQHF.

This rearrangement joins TRBV5-8 to TRBJ1-1; no clear D gene. Germline lookup yields CDR1 SGHTS and CDR2 YDEGEE. The CDR3 covers 12 residues. Trimming removed 7 bases at V and 7 bases at J, with 14 bases between. This CDR3 is CASGDIGGEAFF. The CDR3 DNA sequence: TGTGCCAGCGGAGACATAGGTGGTGAAGCTTTCTTT.

V and J are TRBV28 and TRBJ2-7; D ambiguous. CDR3 length: 14 residues. Trimming left V 5 bases short and J 4 bases short, with 15 bases between. Germline V lookup: CDR1 MDHEN, CDR2 SYDVKM. CDR3 nucleotide sequence: TGTGCCAGCAGTACACTGAGCCGATTATACGAGCAGTACTTC. The encoded protein is CASSTLSRLYEQYF.

This clone is a singleton in its sample. The genes are TRBV11-3 and TRBJ2-7; the D is unclear. V lost 2 bases and J 4 bases, leaving 12 bases between the germline ends. The length of the CDR3 is 14 residues. Germline loops: CDR1 SGHNT, CDR2 YENEEA. The CDR3 DNA is TGTGCCAGCAGCTTATCCTCTACAGCTTACGAGCAGTACTTC. Protein sequence: CASSLSSTAYEQYF.

The chain uses TRBV14 and TRBJ2-7; D ambiguous. The V end was cut by 1 base, the J end by 3 bases, with 19 bases between. The CDR3 is made up of 17 amino acids. The V gene's germline CDR1 is SGHDN and CDR2 FVKESK. The CDR3 DNA follows: TGTGCCAGCAGCCAAGGGGGATCCACAAGGTTGCGCTACGAGCAGTACTTC. It specifies CASSQGGSTRLRYEQYF. Based on the CDR3 plus reference TRBV14 and TRBJ2-7, the full variable domain is EAGVTQFPSHSVIEKGQTVTLRCDPISGHDNLYWYRRVMGKEIKFLLHFVKESKQDESGMPNNRFLAERTGGTYSTLKVQPAELEDSGVYFCASSQGGSTRLRYEQYFGPGTRLTVT.

V gene TRBV29-1 combines with J gene TRBJ2-3; possible D gene TRBD2, 5 bases. The germline V gene has CDR1 SQVTM and CDR2 ANQGSEA. Trimming removed 7 bases from V and 8 bases from J, with 19 bases in between. The CDR3 extends over 13 amino acids. The DNA of the CDR3 is TGCAGCGCTAGAACTCTTCTAGCCGGTACGCAGTATTTT. It is translated as CSARTLLAGTQYF.

The genes are TRBV11-3 and TRBJ2-1; weak D call: TRBD1 (5 bases). The germline CDR1 and CDR2 sequences are SGHNT and YENEEA. V lost 3 bases, J lost 7 bases, and 13 bases lay in between. This CDR3 is 14 amino acids long. The CDR3 coding sequence is TGTGCCAGCAGCTTGGGTCTAGACAGAAATGAGCAGTTCTTC. Protein: CASSLGLDRNEQFF.

This rearrangement joins TRBV5-4 to TRBJ2-1, with no clear D. V lost 4 bases to trimming and J lost 4 bases, with 9 bases between them. Germline CDR1 reads SGHNT; CDR2 reads YYREEE (reference sequence). The CDR3 is 13 amino acids. As DNA, the CDR3 is TGTGCCAGCAGCGTGGACCAGTACAATGAGCAGTTCTTC. This gives the protein CASSVDQYNEQFF.

This clone appeared a few times. Within the sample, other DNA sequences also encode this same CDR3. This chain joins TRBV27 and TRBJ1-1; tentatively, D is TRBD1 (6 bases). The V end lost 2 bases, the J end lost 4 bases, and 11 bases lay between the germline ends. The CDR3 has 14 amino acids. Germline V CDR1 and CDR2: MNHEY, SMNVEV (reference sequence). The CDR3 loop reads CASSLPGEGTEAFF. The CDR3 DNA follows: TGTGCCAGCAGTTTACCAGGGGAGGGCACTGAAGCTTTCTTT.

This chain connects TRBV4-1 to TRBJ2-7, with D hard to call. This CDR3 comprises 15 residues. CDR1 MGHRA and CDR2 YSYEKL come from the germline V gene. V lost 1 base, J lost 3 bases, and 13 bases lay in between. The CDR3 here is CASSQALGSYYEQYF. The CDR3 DNA follows: TGCGCCAGCAGCCAAGCCCTCGGGTCGTACTACGAGCAGTACTTC.

The rearrangement uses TRBV7-3 and TRBJ1-1, with D unclear. Trimming left V 4 bases short and J 1 base short, with 7 bases between. CDR3 length: 13 amino acids. CDR1 and CDR2 from the germline V gene are SGHTA and FQGTGA. DNA for the CDR3: TGTGCCAGCAGCTACGCGGAGAACACTGAAGCTTTCTTT. Translated, it gives CASSYAENTEAFF.

The chain recombines TRBV5-1 with TRBJ2-3, with D perhaps TRBD2 (6 bases). The CDR3 runs to 15 residues. Germline V gene lookup returns CDR1 SGHRS and CDR2 YFSETQ. Trimming stripped 0 bases from V and 4 bases from J, with 12 bases between. CDR3 region: CASSLVRDLADTQYF. CDR3 nucleotide sequence: TGCGCCAGCAGCTTGGTGCGGGATCTGGCAGATACGCAGTATTTT.

The rearrangement joins TRBV19 to TRBJ1-1; tentative D call: TRBD1 (6 bases). The germline V gene has CDR1 LNHDA and CDR2 SQIVND (reference sequence). Trimming pared 5 bases from V and 4 bases from J, leaving 17 bases between. CDR3 size: 15 residues. CDR3 sequence (DNA): TGTGCCAGTAGTCCTACAGGGTTGGGAAGCACTGAAGCTTTCTTT. This gives the protein CASSPTGLGSTEAFF.

The J gene is TRBJ2-5, the V gene TRBV7-9, with TRBD2 identical over 7 bases. V was clipped by 1 base and J by 5 bases; unmatched bases: 7. Germline values: CDR1 SEHNR, CDR2 FQNEAQ (reference sequence). CDR3 length equals 15 residues. As DNA, the CDR3 is TGTGCCAGCAGCTTAGATGCGGGACTACGGGAGACCCAGTACTTC. Encoded protein: CASSLDAGLRETQYF.

The chain uses TRBV28 and TRBJ2-3, with 14 positions matching TRBD2. CDR1 and CDR2 (germline): MDHEN, SYDVKM. This CDR3 comprises 15 residues. Germline trimming cut 8 bases from V and 6 bases from J; bases unmatched to any gene: 7. The CDR3 DNA reads TGTGCCAGCGGACGGGGACTAGCGGGAGTGGATACGCAGTATTTT. Its translation: CASGRGLAGVDTQYF. The full variable domain, in which reference TRBV28 and TRBJ2-3 provide the parts outside the CDR3, is DVKVTQSSRYLVKRTGEKVFLECVQDMDHENMFWYRQDPGLGLRLIYFSYDVKMKEKGDIPEGYSVSREKKERFSLILESASTNQTSMYLCASGRGLAGVDTQYFGPGTRLTVL.

V usage is TRBV5-4 and J usage is TRBJ2-6; D remains ambiguous. V lost 4 bases and J lost 5, with 10 bases in between. The germline CDR1 and CDR2 sequences are SGHNT and YYREEE (reference sequence). There are 14 residues in the CDR3. As DNA, the CDR3 is TGTGCCAGCAGCCCCCCCGTTAGGGCCAACGTCCTGACTTTC. Translating it yields CASSPPVRANVLTF.

The rearrangement links TRBV5-1 to TRBJ1-2; unclear D gene. CDR1 and CDR2 from the germline V gene are SGHRS and YFSETQ. The CDR3 runs to 12 residues. Trimming took off 4 bases at V and 8 bases at J, with 12 bases between the two ends. The CDR3 sequence is CASSVGLVGYTF. CDR3 bases: TGCGCCAGCAGCGTGGGCCTGGTGGGCTACACCTTC.

Points on this clone: Additional DNA sequences in this sample encode the identical CDR3. V usage is TRBV2 and J usage is TRBJ2-1; 10 positions agree with TRBD2. V lost 4 bases and J lost 2; bases outside the gene matches: 5. The length of the CDR3 is 16 residues. Germline V gives CDR1 SNHLY, CDR2 FYNNEI. In DNA, the CDR3 is TGTGCCAGCAGTGCGGGGCTAGCGGGAGCCTACAATGAGCAGTTCTTC. Translated, it gives CASSAGLAGAYNEQFF.

The chain combines TRBV28 with TRBJ2-7; perhaps D is TRBD1 or TRBD2 (5 bases each). The CDR3 is 16 residues long. Trimming cost V 4 bases and J 0 bases, with 16 bases left between them. CDR1 MDHEN and CDR2 SYDVKM come from the germline V gene. The CDR3 reads CASSSPGRTYSYEQYF. DNA for the CDR3: TGTGCCAGCAGTTCTCCGGGACGAACCTACTCCTACGAGCAGTACTTC.